By sample fraction, the clone carrying this T cell receptor (beta chain) is medium-sized. What it binds is unknown. The sample is drawn from a study of CD8+ T cells in alopecia areata. Whole-study findings and limits: For lesional scalp, especially alopecia totalis/universalis, clonality was higher than in normal scalp.

Investigators isolated RNA and reverse transcribed it into cDNA to act as the sequencing template. Here immunoSEQ multiplex PCR was the method, and the copy in TCRdb shows in-frame clones only, minus some. The data contain roughly 200,000 clones, about 61% of them seen just once; the ten biggest clones take up 4% to 6%. Germline CDR1 and CDR2: SGHDT and YYEEEE. Trimming removed 4 bases at V and 7 bases at J, with 20 bases between. The CDR3 runs to 15 residues. Input material: CD8+ T cells sorted from blood. The clonotype comes from a human donor in good health. This chain uses TRBV5-6 with TRBJ1-2, with unresolved D. CDR3 DNA sequence: TGTGCCAGCAGCCTGGACGAGAGTGGGGTACGTGGCTACACCTTC. Protein product: CASSLDESGVRGYTF.